This T cell receptor beta chain was documented in a study of blood T cells in healthy people across ages. Whole-study findings and limits: Diversity of TCR beta correlated strongly with naive T cell percentage.

Using a J-beta primer mix together with a sample-barcoded 5' primer, a second PCR was run for roughly 6 to 12 cycles. TCRdb fed the 5' RACE reads into MiXCR, producing one record per CDR3 protein. The table has some 560,000 distinct CDR3 sequences, approximately 26% seen once. As regards this clonotype: Antigen: not known.

Germline CDR1 reads SGHAT; CDR2 reads FQNNGV. CDR3 length equals 13 residues. The ends were cut back, 4 bases at V and 6 bases at J, with 10 bases in the middle. These data were likewise used in another study, on T cells of mothers and their children. From that study: The extracted RNA was employed in its entirety for cDNA synthesis, at roughly 1.4 ug per 15 ul. There was no detection of any persistent microchimeric T cell clones.

This receptor was obtained from a boy aged 2 to 9 in good health. V gene TRBV11-2 combines with J gene TRBJ2-1, with a weak D call TRBD2 (5 bases). Material for sequencing was blood. CDR3 sequence: CASSSYRGNEQFF. CDR3 bases: TGTGCCAGCAGCTCGTACCGGGGCAATGAGCAGTTCTTC.